These 2 T cell receptor beta chains came from one sample sequenced in a study of PD-L1 blockade in urothelial cancer. TCRdb's copy holds only in-frame clones and misses some; the assay was immunoSEQ multiplex PCR. The data hold about 37,000 clones, with over 65% observed a single time. The sample consisted of PBMCs, taken around atezolizumab (anti-PD-L1) treatment. All receptors come from a man aged 60 to 75 with urothelial cancer.

The chain carries TRBV14 and TRBJ2-2, with D maybe TRBD1 (5 bases). The V gene lost 4 bases and the J gene lost 4 bases, with 7 bases spanning the gap. CDR1 and CDR2 from the germline V gene are SGHDN and FVKESK. This CDR3 comprises 13 residues. This CDR3 is CASSPTATGELFF. The CDR3 DNA sequence: TGTGCCAGCAGCCCGACAGCCACCGGGGAGCTGTTTTTT. The full variable domain, its missing parts supplied by reference TRBV14 and TRBJ2-2, is EAGVTQFPSHSVIEKGQTVTLRCDPISGHDNLYWYRRVMGKEIKFLLHFVKESKQDESGMPNNRFLAERTGGTYSTLKVQPAELEDSGVYFCASSPTATGELFFGEGSRLTVL.

Only one count was recorded for this clone. The V and J genes are TRBV19 and TRBJ2-7; 9 nucleotides align to TRBD1. The CDR3 is made up of 13 amino acids. With 7 bases clipped from V and 6 bases from J, the junction kept 7 bases outside the gene matches. Germline lookup yields CDR1 LNHDA and CDR2 SQIVND (reference sequence). The CDR3 nucleotides are TGTGCCAGTAAGGGGACAGGGTCCATCGAGCAGTACTTC. As protein: CASKGTGSIEQYF.